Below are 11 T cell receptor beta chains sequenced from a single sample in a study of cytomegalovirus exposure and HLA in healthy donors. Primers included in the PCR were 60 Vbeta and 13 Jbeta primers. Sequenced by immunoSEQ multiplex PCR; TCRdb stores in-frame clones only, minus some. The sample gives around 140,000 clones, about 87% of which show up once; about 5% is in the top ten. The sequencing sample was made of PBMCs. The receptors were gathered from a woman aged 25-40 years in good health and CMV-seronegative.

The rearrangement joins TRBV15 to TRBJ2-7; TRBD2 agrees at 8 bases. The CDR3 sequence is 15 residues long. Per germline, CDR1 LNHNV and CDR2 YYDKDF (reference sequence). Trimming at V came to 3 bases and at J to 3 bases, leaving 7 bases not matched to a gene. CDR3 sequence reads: CATSRAGAGDYEQYF. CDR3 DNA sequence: TGTGCCACCAGCAGGGCCGGAGCGGGGGACTACGAGCAGTACTTC.

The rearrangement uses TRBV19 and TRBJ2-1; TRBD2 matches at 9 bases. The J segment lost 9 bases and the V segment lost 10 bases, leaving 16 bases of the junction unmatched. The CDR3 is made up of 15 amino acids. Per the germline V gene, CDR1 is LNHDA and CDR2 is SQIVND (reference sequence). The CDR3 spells CATRSGGRGIPEQFF. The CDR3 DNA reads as TGTGCCACTAGGAGCGGGGGGCGGGGGATCCCTGAGCAGTTCTTC.

The CDR3 bases are TGTGCCAGCAGCTTCGGCGGGGGGGCCAAAGATACGCAGTATTTT. As protein: CASSFGGGAKDTQYF. The chain carries TRBV7-3 and TRBJ2-3; 9 bases line up with TRBD2. The CDR3 contains 15 residues. From germline, CDR1 is SGHTA and CDR2 FQGTGA. V was pared by 3 bases and J by 5 bases, with 6 bases of the junction left unmatched.

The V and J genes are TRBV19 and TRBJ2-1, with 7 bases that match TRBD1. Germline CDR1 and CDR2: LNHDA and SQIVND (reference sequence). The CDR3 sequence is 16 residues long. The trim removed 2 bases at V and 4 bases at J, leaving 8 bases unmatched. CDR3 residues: CASSISTQGKYNEQFF. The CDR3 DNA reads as TGTGCCAGTAGTATAAGCACACAGGGGAAATACAATGAGCAGTTCTTC.

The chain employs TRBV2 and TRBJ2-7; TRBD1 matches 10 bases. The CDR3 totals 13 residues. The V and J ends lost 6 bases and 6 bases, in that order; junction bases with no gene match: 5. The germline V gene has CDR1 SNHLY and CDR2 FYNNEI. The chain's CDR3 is CASRGTGAGEQYF. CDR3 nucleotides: TGTGCCAGCAGAGGGACAGGGGCGGGCGAGCAGTACTTC.

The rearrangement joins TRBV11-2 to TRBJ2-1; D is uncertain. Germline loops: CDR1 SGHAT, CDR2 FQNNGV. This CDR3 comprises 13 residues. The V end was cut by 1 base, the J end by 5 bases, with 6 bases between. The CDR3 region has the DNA TGTGCCAGCAGCTTAGGCCGGGACAATGAGCAGTTCTTC. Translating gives CASSLGRDNEQFF.

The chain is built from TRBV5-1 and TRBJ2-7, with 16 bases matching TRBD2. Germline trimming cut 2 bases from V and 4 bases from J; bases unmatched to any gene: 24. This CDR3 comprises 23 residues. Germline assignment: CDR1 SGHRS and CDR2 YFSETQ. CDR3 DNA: TGCGCCAGCAGCTTTCTCCCGGGACTAGCGGGAGGGCCTATCGCCCCCCAAATATACGAGCAGTACTTC. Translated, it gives CASSFLPGLAGGPIAPQIYEQYF.

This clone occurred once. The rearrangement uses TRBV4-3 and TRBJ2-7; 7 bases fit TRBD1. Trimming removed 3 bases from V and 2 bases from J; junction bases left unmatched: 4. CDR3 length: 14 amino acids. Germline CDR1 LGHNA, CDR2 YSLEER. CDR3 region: CASSQNQGAYEQYF. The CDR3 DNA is TGCGCCAGCAGCCAGAACCAGGGGGCCTACGAGCAGTACTTC.

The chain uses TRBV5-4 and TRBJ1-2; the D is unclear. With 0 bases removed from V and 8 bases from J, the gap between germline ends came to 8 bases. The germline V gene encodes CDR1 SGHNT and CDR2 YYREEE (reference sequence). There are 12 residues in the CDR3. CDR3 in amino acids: CASSLDREGYTF. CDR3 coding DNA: TGTGCCAGCAGCTTGGATCGGGAGGGCTACACCTTC.

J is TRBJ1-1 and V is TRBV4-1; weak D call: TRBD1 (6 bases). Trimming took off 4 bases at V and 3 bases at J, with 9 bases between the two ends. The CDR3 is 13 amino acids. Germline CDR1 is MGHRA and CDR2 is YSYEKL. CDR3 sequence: CASSLSGDTEAFF. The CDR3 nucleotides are TGCGCCAGCAGCCTGTCAGGGGACACTGAAGCTTTCTTT.

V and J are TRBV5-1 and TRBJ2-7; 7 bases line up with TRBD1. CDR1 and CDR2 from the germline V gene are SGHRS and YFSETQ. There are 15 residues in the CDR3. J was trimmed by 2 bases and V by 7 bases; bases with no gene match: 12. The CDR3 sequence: CASSKNDRDPYEQYF. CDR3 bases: TGCGCCAGCTCCAAGAATGACAGGGACCCCTACGAGCAGTACTTC.